The source of this TCR beta chain is a study of blood T cell dynamics during melanoma immunotherapy. Study as a whole: Standard first-line treatment here was pembrolizumab or nivolumab plus ipilimumab in metastatic melanoma. Study conclusions and caveats: It remained unknown if the driving T cell clones were melanoma-specific. Unlike progressors, later disease-control patients had W3 repertoires gaining clonality or diversity.

The CDR3 is 16 amino acids. V lost 2 bases and J 7 bases, leaving 20 bases between the germline ends. Germline CDR1 and CDR2: MNHEY and SVGAGI. The assay was immunoSEQ multiplex PCR, and TCRdb's table has in-frame clones only and misses some. The data contain tens of thousands of clones, around nine tenths of them singletons. A word on this clone: The antigen remains undetermined.

This sample's time point: pre-treatment baseline. V and J are TRBV6-5 and TRBJ2-5; possibly TRBD2 for D (5 bases). The clonotype originates from a human donor with melanoma. The source material was blood, sampled from a patient treated with checkpoint blockade. CDR3 nucleotides: TGTGCCAGCAGTTACGGACTTAGCGAGAACACGGGGACCCAGTACTTC. This codes for CASSYGLSENTGTQYF.